The source of this TCR beta chain is a study of vaccination effects on CD4 cells after COVID-19. Peptide-pool stimulation followed by sequencing identified expanded antigen-specific CD4+ clonotypes in the ViraFEST assay. At the end of nine to ten days of culture, CD4+ T cells were isolated. Recipients of the vaccine had no prior SARS-CoV-2 infection and negative nucleocapsid antibodies. Researchers reported culturing more than 1.5 million PBMC in each well, adding around 10 IU/ml IL-2 and approximately 10 ug/ml peptides. The table came from immunoSEQ multiplex PCR; TCRdb's copy has only in-frame clones and leaves some out. The sample lists 50,000 or so clones, roughly 79% occurring once. With respect to this clone: Its cognate antigen is unknown.

This clonotype originated in a human donor who received a COVID-19 vaccine. The material was CD4+ T cells from PBMCs cultured with HCoV-OC43 spike peptides, obtained before COVID-19 vaccination. Subset noted: HCoV-OC43 spike overlapping peptide pool stimulation.

This chain's CDR3 is CASSLVGFWADTQYF. The CDR3 region has the DNA TGCGCCAGCAGCTTGGTCGGGTTTTGGGCAGATACGCAGTATTTT. The rearrangement links TRBV5-1 to TRBJ2-3, with D uncertain. Per germline, CDR1 SGHRS and CDR2 YFSETQ. Trimming stripped 0 bases from V and 4 bases from J, with 12 bases between. CDR3 size: 15 residues.